This TCR beta chain was retrieved from a study of T cells in Graves' hyperthyroidism and ophthalmopathy. Template material for amplifying TCR beta CDR3 regions consisted of RNA transcripts. The TCR CDR3 first-round RT-PCR relied on the HTBI primer set. TCRdb re-analysed the multiplex PCR reads in MiXCR, keeping a single row per CDR3 protein. The sample carries under 65,000 distinct CDR3 sequences, around 53% recorded once. This CDR3 region has 15 residues. Per germline, CDR1 MDHEN and CDR2 SYDVKM. V lost 1 base to trimming and J lost 4 bases; unmatched junction nucleotides: 4. General study findings and limits: Blood also contained most expanded thyroid clonotypes above 0.001.

At least ten counts were recorded for this clonotype. What it binds is not known. Sequences were obtained from blood. This TCR was sampled from a woman aged 55-75 years with Graves' ophthalmopathy. The chain links TRBV28 to TRBJ2-7; 10 nucleotides align to TRBD1. The CDR3 DNA sequence: TGTGCCAGCAGTTTATATCCGGGACAGGGGTACGAGCAGTACTTC. It is translated as CASSLYPGQGYEQYF. The whole variable domain, remainder taken from reference TRBV28 and TRBJ2-7, is DVKVTQSSRYLVKRTGEKVFLECVQDMDHENMFWYRQDPGLGLRLIYFSYDVKMKEKGDIPEGYSVSREKKERFSLILESASTNQTSMYLCASSLYPGQGYEQYFGPGTRLTVT.